This T cell receptor (beta chain) was captured by sequencing in a study of human T cells and chemical hapten exposure. In its sample, this clonotype was seen many times. The germline CDR1 and CDR2 sequences are SGDLS and YYNGEE. The trim removed 0 bases at V and 6 bases at J, leaving 2 bases unmatched. There are 15 residues in the CDR3. One entry per CDR3 protein, called by TCRdb with MiXCR from the RACE reads. The table records around 360,000 distinct CDR3 sequences, about 6.3% of them present only once. Specified time point: patch test 2, 6 weeks after DPC sensitization. Treatment defined: therapeutic diphenylcyclopropenone sensitization with weekly scalp DPC.

The sequence came from a woman younger than 35 with alopecia areata. Some clones in this sample may be carry-over from other donors' samples. The material sequenced was whole blood, taken in connection with sensitization to the hapten diphenylcyclopropenone (DPC). The chain combines TRBV9 with TRBJ1-6; 8 bases align to TRBD1. CDR3 in DNA: TGTGCCAGCAGCGTAGGACAGGGGTTTAATTCACCCCTCCACTTT. Its protein product is CASSVGQGFNSPLHF.